The 18 T cell receptor beta chains reported below all come from one sample, sequenced in a study of blood T cell repertoires in COVID-19. The assay was immunoSEQ multiplex PCR, and TCRdb's table has in-frame clones only and misses some. The table lists hundreds of thousands of clones, roughly 88% of them singletons. The sample was PBMCs or T cells enriched from blood (not recorded which). Source of these receptors: a woman aged 18-29 years who had been exposed to COVID-19.

The rearrangement joins TRBV10-1 to TRBJ2-3; weak D call: TRBD2 (6 bases). The CDR3 is 16 amino acids. In germline, CDR1 is WNHNN, CDR2 SYGVQD (reference sequence). V shed 2 bases and J shed 2 bases, with 14 bases lying between them. The CDR3: CASSENSGLLTDTQYF. CDR3 in DNA: TGCGCCAGCAGTGAGAACTCGGGACTCCTCACAGATACGCAGTATTTT.

The chain joins TRBV7-2 to TRBJ1-2, with TRBD1 identical over 10 bases. V lost 5 bases to trimming and J lost 2 bases; unmatched junction nucleotides: 5. The CDR3 has 15 amino acids. Looked up from germline, CDR1 is SGHTA and CDR2 is FQGNSA. In DNA, the CDR3 is TGTGCCAGCAGCCCGAGGACAGGGGGAAACTATGGCTACACCTTC. Protein sequence: CASSPRTGGNYGYTF.

V usage is TRBV11-1 and J usage is TRBJ2-7; D may be TRBD1 (6 bases). The CDR3 runs 16 residues. The V and J ends lost 3 bases and 0 bases respectively, with 15 bases between them. The germline CDR1 and CDR2 sequences are SGHAT and FQDESV (reference sequence). The CDR3 here is CASSFSGATSSYEQYF. In DNA form, the CDR3 reads TGTGCCAGCAGCTTTTCAGGGGCTACCAGCTCCTACGAGCAGTACTTC.

V is TRBV6-5 and J is TRBJ1-2; no firm D call. The CDR3 is 16 residues long. Trimming removed 2 bases at V and 3 bases at J, with 16 bases between. Germline lookup yields CDR1 MNHEY and CDR2 SVGAGI. CDR3 sequence: CASSYVRGSADYGYTF. CDR3 DNA: TGTGCCAGCAGTTACGTCCGGGGAAGTGCGGACTATGGCTACACCTTC.

The table lists this clone with a count of one. The CDR3, as DNA: TGTGCCAGCAGTTTATTAGGTTGGGGCAGGGGGCCAGCTAATGAAAAACTGTTTTTT. Residues: CASSLLGWGRGPANEKLFF. The chain links TRBV28 to TRBJ1-4, with 8 nucleotides matching TRBD1. There are 19 residues in the CDR3. Per the germline V gene, CDR1 is MDHEN and CDR2 is SYDVKM. J lost 3 bases, V lost 1 base, and 13 bases had no gene match.

V usage is TRBV7-2 and J usage is TRBJ1-3; 8 bases align to TRBD1. Germline assignment: CDR1 SGHTA and CDR2 FQGNSA. The V segment lost 1 base and the J segment 7 bases; nucleotides outside the gene matches: 6. The CDR3 runs 15 residues. The CDR3 coding sequence is TGTGCCAGCAGCTTAGTGGCAGGGGGCTCGAACACCATATATTTT. Translating gives CASSLVAGGSNTIYF.

This clone appeared once. The genes are TRBV10-1 and TRBJ2-5; no definite D call. CDR1 WNHNN and CDR2 SYGVQD come from the germline V gene (reference sequence). This CDR3 spans 12 amino acids. V was trimmed by 3 bases and J by 1 base, leaving 3 bases between them. The CDR3 bases are TGCGCCAGCAGTGACCTCCAAGAGACCCAGTACTTC. This translates into CASSDLQETQYF.

V is TRBV11-2 and J is TRBJ2-5; TRBD2 matches at 8 bases. The CDR3 runs 15 residues. The V gene end was trimmed by 3 bases and the J gene end by 5 bases; junction bases not matched to a gene: 8. Germline V CDR1 and CDR2: SGHAT, FQNNGV. The DNA for the CDR3 is TGTGCCAGCAGCTTGCAAGCGGGAGTCCCGGAGACCCAGTACTTC. Encoded protein: CASSLQAGVPETQYF.

This chain uses TRBV28 with TRBJ1-1; a possible D gene is TRBD1 (6 bases). Germline V gives CDR1 MDHEN, CDR2 SYDVKM. The CDR3 runs 15 residues. Between the trimmed V and J ends, which lost 5 bases and 3 bases, there was a span of 16 bases. The CDR3 DNA follows: TGTGCCAGCAGTCCTTCAGGGGCCCCTTACACTGAAGCTTTCTTT. It specifies CASSPSGAPYTEAFF.

This clone came up a few times. This sequence joins TRBV2 and TRBJ1-4; TRBD1 agrees at 8 bases. The CDR3 runs to 13 residues. Looked up from germline, CDR1 is SNHLY and CDR2 is FYNNEI. The V gene end was trimmed by 4 bases and the J gene end by 8 bases; junction bases not matched to a gene: 3. In DNA, the CDR3 is TGTGCCAGCAGTGTCCGACAGGGGGAAAAACTGTTTTTT. Translation gives CASSVRQGEKLFF.

This chain uses TRBV28 with TRBJ2-7, with unresolved D. The CDR3 spans 13 residues. The V and J ends lost 6 bases and 0 bases respectively, with 9 bases between them. Germline V gives CDR1 MDHEN, CDR2 SYDVKM. The CDR3 reads CASRRSSSYEQYF. CDR3 bases: TGTGCCAGCAGGAGGTCCAGCTCCTACGAGCAGTACTTC. Combining the CDR3 with reference TRBV28 and TRBJ2-7 gives the whole variable domain DVKVTQSSRYLVKRTGEKVFLECVQDMDHENMFWYRQDPGLGLRLIYFSYDVKMKEKGDIPEGYSVSREKKERFSLILESASTNQTSMYLCASRRSSSYEQYFGPGTRLTVT.

The CDR3 here is CASSPRRGSSRTDTQYF. DNA of the CDR3: TGTGCCAGCTCACCTAGGCGGGGGTCGTCGAGAACAGATACGCAGTATTTT. V gene TRBV18 combines with J gene TRBJ2-3; TRBD2 aligns across 7 bases. This CDR3 comprises 17 residues. CDR1 and CDR2 from the germline V gene are KGHSH and LQKENI. J was trimmed by 3 bases and V by 3 bases; bases with no gene match: 12.

This sequence joins TRBV5-1 and TRBJ2-3; 10 bases fit TRBD2. The CDR3 length is 15 residues. V lost 4 bases, J lost 4 bases, and 6 bases stayed unmatched. Germline CDR1 is SGHRS and CDR2 is YFSETQ. For the CDR3, the DNA is TGCGCCAGCAGCAACCCGGGACTAGCGCCAGATACGCAGTATTTT. The encoded protein is CASSNPGLAPDTQYF.

The genes are TRBV19 and TRBJ1-6; D gene uncertain. This CDR3 comprises 13 residues. V lost 5 bases to trimming and J lost 6 bases, with 8 bases between them. Germline V CDR1 and CDR2: LNHDA, SQIVND (reference sequence). The CDR3 loop reads CASSVLLNSPLHF. CDR3 DNA sequence: TGTGCCAGTAGTGTGTTACTTAATTCACCCCTCCACTTT.

The chain has TRBV3-1 (or the pseudogene TRBV3-2) and TRBJ1-4; a weak D match, TRBD1 (5 bases). Germline CDR1 LGHDT, CDR2 YNNKEL (reference sequence). Trimming shortened V by 3 bases and J by 8 bases, and 16 bases separated the two germline ends. This CDR3 spans 15 amino acids. As DNA, the CDR3 is TGTGCCAGCAGCCAGTCGCAGGGAGGGTTGGAAAAACTGTTTTTT. Protein: CASSQSQGGLEKLFF.

The J gene is TRBJ2-1, the V gene TRBV18; 11 nucleotides align to TRBD2. Germline lookup yields CDR1 KGHSH and CDR2 LQKENI. V was pared by 6 bases and J by 8 bases, with 9 bases of the junction left unmatched. The CDR3 runs to 15 residues. CDR3 DNA sequence: TGTGCCAGCTCGATTAGCGGGGGGGGCCCGGATGAGCAGTTCTTC. Residues: CASSISGGGPDEQFF. Full variable domain (outside the CDR3, taken from reference TRBV18 and TRBJ2-1): NAGVMQNPRHLVRRRGQEARLRCSPMKGHSHVYWYRQLPEEGLKFMVYLQKENIIDESGMPKERFSAEFPKEGPSILRIQQVVRGDSAAYFCASSISGGGPDEQFFGPGTRLTVL.

V is TRBV21-1 and J is TRBJ1-4. TRBV21-1 is noted as a pseudogene. The CDR3 spans 18 residues. For the CDR3, the DNA is TGTGCCAGCAGCTCAAAGACGCTGGGGGGTGGGGTGAATGAAAAACTGTTTTTT. It encodes CASSSKTLGGGVNEKLFF.

This chain uses TRBV7-9 with TRBJ2-5; D remains unclear. The ends were cut back, 5 bases at V and 5 bases at J, with 6 bases in the middle. Germline values: CDR1 SEHNR, CDR2 FQNEAQ (reference sequence). The CDR3 is 11 residues long. CDR3 loop: CASSPGETQYF. CDR3 coding DNA: TGTGCCAGCAGCCCCGGGGAGACCCAGTACTTC. The whole variable domain, remainder taken from reference TRBV7-9 and TRBJ2-5, is DTGVSQNPRHKITKRGQNVTFRCDPISEHNRLYWYRQTLGQGPEFLTYFQNEAQLEKSRLLSDRFSAERPKGSFSTLEIQRTEQGDSAMYLCASSPGETQYFGPGTRLLVL.